The following is a T cell receptor beta chain sequence with its context. What it binds is unknown. All TRB cDNA libraries came from 5' RACE performed with UMI labels. Each CDR3 protein gets one entry in TCRdb, which reprocessed the 5' RACE reads and gives no DNA. This table holds several thousand distinct CDR3 sequences. The V gene's germline CDR1 is MGHRA and CDR2 YSYEKL. CDR3 size: 16 residues. The data derive from a study of CXCR3-negative and CXCR3-positive naive CD8 T cells. Study findings and constraints: TCR strength was inferred from TRB CDR3 properties, while surface CD5 was comparable between naive subsets. Naive cells positive for CXCR3 carried more hydrophobic TRB CDR3s than CXCR3-negative ones.

Sequencing was performed on naive CXCR3- CD8+ T cells from blood. Subset described: CD45RO-CCR7+CD27+CD95- naive CD8+ T cells lacking CXCR3 (TNR3-). The TCR sequence derives from a human donor in good health. Some clones in this sample may be carry-over from other donors' samples. The chain combines TRBV4-1 with TRBJ2-3; TCRdb indicates TRBD2, and absent DNA this call remains unverified. Here the CDR3 reads CASSEGTRERTDTQYF.